This T cell receptor beta chain emerged from a study of shared clonotypes between healthy human individuals. Looked up from germline, CDR1 is MNHNS and CDR2 is SASEGT. V was shortened by 3 bases and J by 1 base, with 8 bases between the two germline ends. The CDR3 covers 14 residues. In the sorted-subset replicate PCRs, 200 ng DNA, 25,000 to 30,000 T cell genomes, was used. Repertoires were generated with immunoSEQ multiplex PCR, while TCRdb's copy carries only in-frame clones and drops some. Here the sample spans hundreds of thousands of clones, 74% being singletons. This clonotype originated in a woman aged 30 to 39 in good health. Source material: memory CD4+ T cells sorted from blood. The subset here: CD45RA-negative fraction. This chain uses TRBV6-1 with TRBJ2-3; D perhaps matches TRBD2 (5 bases). CDR3 sequence (DNA): TGTGCCAGCAGTGAGGGTAGCGGCACAGATACGCAGTATTTT. It encodes CASSEGSGTDTQYF.